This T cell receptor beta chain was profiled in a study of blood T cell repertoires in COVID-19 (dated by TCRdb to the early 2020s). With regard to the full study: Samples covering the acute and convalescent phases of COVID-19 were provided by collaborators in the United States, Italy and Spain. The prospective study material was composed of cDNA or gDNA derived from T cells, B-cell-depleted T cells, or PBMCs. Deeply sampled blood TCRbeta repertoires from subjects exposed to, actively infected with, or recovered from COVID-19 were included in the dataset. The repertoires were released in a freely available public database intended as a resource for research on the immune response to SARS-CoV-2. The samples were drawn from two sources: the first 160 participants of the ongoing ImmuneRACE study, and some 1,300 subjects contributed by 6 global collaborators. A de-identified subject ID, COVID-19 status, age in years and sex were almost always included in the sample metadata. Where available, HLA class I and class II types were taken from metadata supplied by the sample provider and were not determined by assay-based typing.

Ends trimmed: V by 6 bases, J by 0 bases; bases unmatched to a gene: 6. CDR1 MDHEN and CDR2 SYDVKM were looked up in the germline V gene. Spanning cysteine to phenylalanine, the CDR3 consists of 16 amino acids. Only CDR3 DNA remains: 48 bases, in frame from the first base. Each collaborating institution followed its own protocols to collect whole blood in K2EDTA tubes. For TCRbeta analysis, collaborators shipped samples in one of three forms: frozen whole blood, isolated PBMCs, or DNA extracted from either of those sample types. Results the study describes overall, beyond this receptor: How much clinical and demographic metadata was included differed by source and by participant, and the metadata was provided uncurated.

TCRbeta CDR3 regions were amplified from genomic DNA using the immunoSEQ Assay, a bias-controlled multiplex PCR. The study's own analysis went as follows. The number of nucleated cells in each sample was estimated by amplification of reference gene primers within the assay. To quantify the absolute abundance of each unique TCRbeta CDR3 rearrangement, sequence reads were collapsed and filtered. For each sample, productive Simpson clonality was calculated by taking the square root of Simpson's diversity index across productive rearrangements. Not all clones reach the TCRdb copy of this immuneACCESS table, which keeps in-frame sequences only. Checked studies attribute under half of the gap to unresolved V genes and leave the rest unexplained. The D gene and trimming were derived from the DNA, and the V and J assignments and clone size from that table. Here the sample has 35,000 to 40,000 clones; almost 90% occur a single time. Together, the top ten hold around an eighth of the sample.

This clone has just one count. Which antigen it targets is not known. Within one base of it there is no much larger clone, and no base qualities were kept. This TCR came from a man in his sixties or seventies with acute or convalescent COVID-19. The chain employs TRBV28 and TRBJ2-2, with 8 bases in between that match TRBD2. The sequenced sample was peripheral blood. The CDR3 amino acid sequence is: CASRSPSGSNTGELFF. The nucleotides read TGTGCCAGCAGGTCCCCTAGCGGGTCGAACACCGGGGAGCTGTTTTTT.